The 3 T cell receptor beta chains below all came from one sample that was sequenced in a study of blood T cell repertoires in COVID-19. Clones were read by immunoSEQ multiplex PCR, and TCRdb kept only the in-frame ones, dropping some. The table shows about 150,000 clones, with more than 85% occurring only once. Sequencing was done on a sample of peripheral blood. The receptors originated from a woman in her sixties or seventies with acute or convalescent COVID-19.

This clone occurred once. This chain joins TRBV29-1 and TRBJ2-1, with D possibly matching TRBD1 (6 bases). CDR1 SQVTM and CDR2 ANQGSEA come from the germline V gene. The CDR3 contains 13 residues. V lost 5 bases to trimming and J lost 2 bases, with 10 bases between them. CDR3 bases: TGCAGCGTTTCTCAGGGGACCTACAATGAGCAGTTCTTC. It specifies CSVSQGTYNEQFF.

The V gene is TRBV5-1, the J gene TRBJ1-2; 7 bases are a match to TRBD1. The germline V gene encodes CDR1 SGHRS and CDR2 YFSETQ. The V segment lost 0 bases and the J segment 6 bases; nucleotides outside the gene matches: 5. The CDR3 runs 14 residues. The CDR3 spells CASSLASQGDGYTF. The CDR3 nucleotides are TGCGCCAGCAGCTTGGCAAGTCAGGGGGATGGCTACACCTTC. The variable domain in full, completed from reference TRBV5-1 and TRBJ1-2, reads KAGVTQTPRYLIKTRGQQVTLSCSPISGHRSVSWYQQTPGQGLQFLFEYFSETQRNKGNFPGRFSGRQFSNSRSEMNVSTLELGDSALYLCASSLASQGDGYTFGSGTRLTVV.

The chain has TRBV18 and TRBJ1-4; 7 bases are shared with TRBD1. V lost 3 bases and J lost 7; bases outside the gene matches: 8. This CDR3 is 15 amino acids long. Per the germline V gene, CDR1 is KGHSH and CDR2 is LQKENI. CDR3 loop: CASSPTGVQGEKLFF. The CDR3 DNA follows: TGTGCCAGCTCACCTACAGGGGTCCAAGGTGAAAAACTGTTTTTT. The entire variable domain, with the rest obtained from reference TRBV18 and TRBJ1-4, is as follows: NAGVMQNPRHLVRRRGQEARLRCSPMKGHSHVYWYRQLPEEGLKFMVYLQKENIIDESGMPKERFSAEFPKEGPSILRIQQVVRGDSAAYFCASSPTGVQGEKLFFGSGTQLSVL.